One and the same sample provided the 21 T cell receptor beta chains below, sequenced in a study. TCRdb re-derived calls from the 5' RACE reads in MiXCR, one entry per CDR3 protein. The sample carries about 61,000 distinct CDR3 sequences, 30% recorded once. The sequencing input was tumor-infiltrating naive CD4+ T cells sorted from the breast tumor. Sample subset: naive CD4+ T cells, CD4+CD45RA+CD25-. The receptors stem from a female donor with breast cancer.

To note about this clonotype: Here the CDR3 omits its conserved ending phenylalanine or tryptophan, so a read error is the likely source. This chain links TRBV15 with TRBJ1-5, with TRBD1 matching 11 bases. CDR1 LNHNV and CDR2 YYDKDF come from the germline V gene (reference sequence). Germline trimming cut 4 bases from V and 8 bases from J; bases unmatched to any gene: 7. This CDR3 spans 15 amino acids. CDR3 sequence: CATSTGQGAGEPQHL. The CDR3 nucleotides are TGTGCCACCAGCACCGGACAGGGGGCCGGGGAGCCCCAGCATCTT.

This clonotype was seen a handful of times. Written as DNA, the CDR3 is TGTGCCAGCAGCTCCAGGACAGGGGGGATCTACGAGCAGTACTTC. Protein product: CASSSRTGGIYEQYF. The chain employs TRBV7-2 and TRBJ2-7, with 10 bases lining up with TRBD1. Germline V lookup: CDR1 SGHTA, CDR2 FQGNSA. CDR3 size: 15 residues. V gave up 4 bases and J gave up 3 bases; unmatched junction bases: 6.

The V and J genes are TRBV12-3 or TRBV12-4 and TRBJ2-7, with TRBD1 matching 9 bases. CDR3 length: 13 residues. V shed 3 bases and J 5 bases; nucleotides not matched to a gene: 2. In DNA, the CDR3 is TGTGCCAGCAGTTTTAGACAGGGGGACGAGCAGTACTTC. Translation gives CASSFRQGDEQYF.

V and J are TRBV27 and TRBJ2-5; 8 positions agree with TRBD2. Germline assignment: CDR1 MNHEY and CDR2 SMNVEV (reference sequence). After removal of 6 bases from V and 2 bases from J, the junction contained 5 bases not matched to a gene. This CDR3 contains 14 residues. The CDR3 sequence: CASRGGLAQETQYF. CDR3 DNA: TGTGCCAGCAGGGGCGGACTAGCTCAAGAGACCCAGTACTTC.

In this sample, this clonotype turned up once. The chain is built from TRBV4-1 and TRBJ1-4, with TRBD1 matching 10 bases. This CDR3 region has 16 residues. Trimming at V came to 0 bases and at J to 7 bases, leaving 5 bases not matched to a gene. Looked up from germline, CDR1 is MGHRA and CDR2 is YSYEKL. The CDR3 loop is CASSQDATGGFEKLFF. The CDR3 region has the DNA TGCGCCAGCAGCCAAGATGCGACAGGGGGCTTTGAAAAACTGTTTTTT.

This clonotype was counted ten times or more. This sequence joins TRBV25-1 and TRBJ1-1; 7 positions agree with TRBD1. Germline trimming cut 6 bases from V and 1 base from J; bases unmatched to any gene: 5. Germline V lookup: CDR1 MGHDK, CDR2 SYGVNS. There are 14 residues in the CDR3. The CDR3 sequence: CASRPNRGNTEAFF. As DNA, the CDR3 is TGTGCCAGCAGACCAAACAGGGGGAACACTGAAGCTTTCTTT.

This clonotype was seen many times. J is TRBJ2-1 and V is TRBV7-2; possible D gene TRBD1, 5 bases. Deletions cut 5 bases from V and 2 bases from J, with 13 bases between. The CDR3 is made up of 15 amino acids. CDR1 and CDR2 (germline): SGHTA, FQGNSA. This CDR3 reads CASSPDNRPYNEQFF. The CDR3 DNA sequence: TGTGCCAGCAGCCCGGACAATAGGCCCTACAATGAGCAGTTCTTC.

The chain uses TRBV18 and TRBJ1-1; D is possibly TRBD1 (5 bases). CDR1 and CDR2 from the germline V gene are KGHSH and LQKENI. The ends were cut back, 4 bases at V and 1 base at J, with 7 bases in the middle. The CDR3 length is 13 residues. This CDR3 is CASSRQQNTEAFF. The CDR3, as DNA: TGTGCCAGCTCACGACAGCAGAACACTGAAGCTTTCTTT.

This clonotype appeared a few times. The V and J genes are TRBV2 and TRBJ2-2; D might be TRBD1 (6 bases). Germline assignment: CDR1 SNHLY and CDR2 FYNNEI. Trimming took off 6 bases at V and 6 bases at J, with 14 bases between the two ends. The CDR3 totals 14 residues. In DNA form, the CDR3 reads TGTGCCAGCAGAGTAACAGGGTTATCCGGGGAGCTGTTTTTT. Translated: CASRVTGLSGELFF. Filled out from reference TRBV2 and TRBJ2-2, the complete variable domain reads EPEVTQTPSHQVTQMGQEVILRCVPISNHLYFYWYRQILGQKVEFLVSFYNNEISEKSEIFDDQFSVERPDGSNFTLKIRSTKLEDSAMYFCASRVTGLSGELFFGEGSRLTVL.

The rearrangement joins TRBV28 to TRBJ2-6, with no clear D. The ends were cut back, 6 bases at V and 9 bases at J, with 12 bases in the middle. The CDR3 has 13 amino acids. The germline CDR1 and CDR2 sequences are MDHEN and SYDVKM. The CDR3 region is CASRLGNYNVLTF. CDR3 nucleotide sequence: TGTGCCAGCAGGTTGGGTAACTACAACGTCCTGACTTTC.

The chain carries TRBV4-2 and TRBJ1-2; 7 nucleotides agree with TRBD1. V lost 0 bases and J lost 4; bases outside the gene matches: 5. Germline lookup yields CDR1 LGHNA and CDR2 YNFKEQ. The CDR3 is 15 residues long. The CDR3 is CASSQERDSVYGYTF. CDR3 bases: TGTGCCAGCAGCCAAGAGAGGGACAGCGTCTATGGCTACACCTTC.

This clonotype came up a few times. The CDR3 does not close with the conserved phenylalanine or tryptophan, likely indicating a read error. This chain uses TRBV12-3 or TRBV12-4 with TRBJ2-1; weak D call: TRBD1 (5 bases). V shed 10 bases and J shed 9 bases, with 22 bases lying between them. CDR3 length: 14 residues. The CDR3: CAMGNQGKLGEQFL. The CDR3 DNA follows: TGTGCCATGGGGAACCAGGGTAAACTTGGTGAGCAGTTCCTC.

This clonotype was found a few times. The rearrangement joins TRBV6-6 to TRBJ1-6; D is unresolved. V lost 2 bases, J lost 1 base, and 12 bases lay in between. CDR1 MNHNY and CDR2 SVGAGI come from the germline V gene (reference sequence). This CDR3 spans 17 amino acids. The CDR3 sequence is CASSYGRDISYNSPLHF. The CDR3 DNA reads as TGTGCCAGCAGTTACGGTCGGGATATTTCCTATAATTCACCCCTCCACTTT.

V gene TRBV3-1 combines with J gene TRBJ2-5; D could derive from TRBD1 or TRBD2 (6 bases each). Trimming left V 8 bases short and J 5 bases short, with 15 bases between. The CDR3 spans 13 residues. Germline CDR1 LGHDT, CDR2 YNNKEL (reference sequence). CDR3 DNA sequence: TGTGCCAGCGGGTACGGGGGCGAGGAGACCCAGTACTTC. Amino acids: CASGYGGEETQYF.

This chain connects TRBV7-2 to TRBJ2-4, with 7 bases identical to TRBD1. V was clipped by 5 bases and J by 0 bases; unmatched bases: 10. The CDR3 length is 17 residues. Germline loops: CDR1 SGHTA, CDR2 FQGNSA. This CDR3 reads CASSPMTGTIAKNIQYF. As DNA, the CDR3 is TGTGCCAGCAGCCCCATGACAGGGACAATAGCCAAAAACATTCAGTACTTC.

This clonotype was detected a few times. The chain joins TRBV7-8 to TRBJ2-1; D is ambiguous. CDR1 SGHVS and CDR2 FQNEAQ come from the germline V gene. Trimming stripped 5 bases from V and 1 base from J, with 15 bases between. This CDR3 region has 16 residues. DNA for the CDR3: TGTGCCAGCAGCCCCATGGCGGAAACTTCCTACAATGAGCAGTTCTTC. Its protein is CASSPMAETSYNEQFF.

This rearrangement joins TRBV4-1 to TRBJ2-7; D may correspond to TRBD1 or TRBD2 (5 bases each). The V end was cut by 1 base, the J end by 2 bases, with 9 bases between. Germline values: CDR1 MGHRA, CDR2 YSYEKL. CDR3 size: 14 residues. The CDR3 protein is CASSQAQGPYEQYF. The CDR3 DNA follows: TGCGCCAGCAGCCAAGCCCAGGGACCCTACGAGCAGTACTTC.

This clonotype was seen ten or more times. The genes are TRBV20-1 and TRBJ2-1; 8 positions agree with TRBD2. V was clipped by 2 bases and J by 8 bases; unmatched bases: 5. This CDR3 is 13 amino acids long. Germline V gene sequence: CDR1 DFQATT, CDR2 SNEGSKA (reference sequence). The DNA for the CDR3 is TGCAGTGCTAGACTAGCGGGTGTCTATGAGCAGTTCTTC. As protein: CSARLAGVYEQFF.

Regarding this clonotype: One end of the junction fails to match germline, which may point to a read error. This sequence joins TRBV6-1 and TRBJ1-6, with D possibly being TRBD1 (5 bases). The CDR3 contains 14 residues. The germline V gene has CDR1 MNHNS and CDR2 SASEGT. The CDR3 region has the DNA TGCGCCAGCAGGGCCAGAGACGGAAATTCACCCCTCCACTTT. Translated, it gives CASRARDGNSPLHF.

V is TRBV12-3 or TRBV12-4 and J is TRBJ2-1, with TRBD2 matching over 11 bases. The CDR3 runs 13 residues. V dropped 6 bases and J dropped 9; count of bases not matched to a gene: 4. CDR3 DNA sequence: TGTGCCAGCAGCTACCTAGCGGGAGGTGAGCAGTTCTTC. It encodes CASSYLAGGEQFF.

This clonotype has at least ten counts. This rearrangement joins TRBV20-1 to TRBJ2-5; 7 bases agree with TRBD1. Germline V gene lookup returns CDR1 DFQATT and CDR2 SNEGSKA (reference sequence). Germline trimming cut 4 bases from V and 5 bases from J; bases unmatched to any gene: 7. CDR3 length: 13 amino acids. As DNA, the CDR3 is TGCAGTGCTAAAGGGGACAGAAGGGAGACCCAGTACTTC. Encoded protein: CSAKGDRRETQYF.